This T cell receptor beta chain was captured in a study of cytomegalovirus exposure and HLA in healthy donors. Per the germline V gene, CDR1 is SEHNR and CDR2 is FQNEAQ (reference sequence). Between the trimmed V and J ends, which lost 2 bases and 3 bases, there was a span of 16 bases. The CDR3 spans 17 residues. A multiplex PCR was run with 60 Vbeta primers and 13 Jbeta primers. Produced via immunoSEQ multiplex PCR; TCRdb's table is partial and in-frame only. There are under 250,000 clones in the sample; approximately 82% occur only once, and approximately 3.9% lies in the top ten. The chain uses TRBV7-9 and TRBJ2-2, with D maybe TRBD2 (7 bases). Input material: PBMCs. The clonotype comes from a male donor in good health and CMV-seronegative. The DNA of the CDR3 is TGTGCCAGCAGCTTAAGTAGGGGGGGCTTCGACACCGGGGAGCTGTTTTTT. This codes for CASSLSRGGFDTGELFF. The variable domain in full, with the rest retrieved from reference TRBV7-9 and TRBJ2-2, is DTGVSQNPRHKITKRGQNVTFRCDPISEHNRLYWYRQTLGQGPEFLTYFQNEAQLEKSRLLSDRFSAERPKGSFSTLEIQRTEQGDSAMYLCASSLSRGGFDTGELFFGEGSRLTVL.